Listed below are T cell receptor beta chains from one sample, sequenced in a study of shared clonotypes between healthy human individuals. TCRdb keeps only in-frame clones here, not all; method: immunoSEQ multiplex PCR. This sample has some 2.1 million clones; about 95% occur once, and the top ten carry 1% to 1.3%. The sequencing input was naive CD8+ T cells sorted from blood. These receptor sequences come from a man aged 18 to 29 in good health. The CDR3 runs from the conserved cysteine through the conserved F or W. A D gene is named only where the DNA matches it firmly. Clone sizes are given selectively: once, few, many, or a class where the clone is expanded.

abundance,v_gene,d_gene,j_gene,CDR3nt,CDR3aa
-,TRBV27,TRBD2,TRBJ2-1,TGTGCCAGCAGTTTCTACATCCCCTTAGCGGGGGGCGCCTACAATGAGCAGTTCTTC,CASSFYIPLAGGAYNEQFF
once,TRBV13,-,TRBJ2-5,TGTGCCAGCAGCTTAGCGGGAGACGGCGGGGCCCAGTACTTC,CASSLAGDGGAQYF
-,TRBV7-9,-,TRBJ1-4,TGTGCCAGCAGCAACCAGGGTGTAGCTAATGAAAAACTGTTTTTT,CASSNQGVANEKLFF
-,TRBV25-1,-,TRBJ2-7,TGTGCCAGCACCAACAGCGGTAGCTACGAGCAGTACTTC,CASTNSGSYEQYF
-,TRBV5-8,TRBD2,TRBJ2-1,TGTGCCAGCACCCGGGGGGTTTTCAATGAGCAGTTCTTC,CASTRGVFNEQFF
-,TRBV15,-,TRBJ1-5,TGTGCCACCAGCAGCCATATTGGGGGATGGAATCAGCCCCAGCATTTT,CATSSHIGGWNQPQHF
-,TRBV6-1,-,TRBJ1-1,TGTGCCAGCAGTGACATGACAGGCATGAACACTGAAGCTTTCTTT,CASSDMTGMNTEAFF
-,TRBV5-6,-,TRBJ2-2,TGTGCCAGCAGCTTGGAAGGGCAGGGTATCATTGGCGGGGAGCTGTTTTTT,CASSLEGQGIIGGELFF
-,TRBV5-4,-,TRBJ2-7,TGTGCCAGCAGCCGGGGACCCGGCTACGAGCAGTACTTC,CASSRGPGYEQYF
-,TRBV13,-,TRBJ1-6,TGTGCCAGCAGCTTAGGGGGCGTTGGATCACCCCTCCACTTT,CASSLGGVGSPLHF
-,TRBV4-1,-,TRBJ2-1,TGCGCCAGCAAGAGACCCTCCCACAATGAGCAGTTCTTC,CASKRPSHNEQFF
-,TRBV7-9,TRBD2,TRBJ2-7,TGTGCCAGCAGCTTTCCTAGCGGCCTGCCCTACGAGCAGTACTTC,CASSFPSGLPYEQYF
-,TRBV19,-,TRBJ2-1,TGTGCCAGTAGTTCAACAGGCTACAATGAGCAGTTCTTC,CASSSTGYNEQFF
-,TRBV2,-,TRBJ2-7,TGTGCCAGCAGTGAGTTACGGGAAGGGATAGAGCAGTACTTC,CASSELREGIEQYF
-,TRBV7-9,-,TRBJ2-1,TGTGCCAGCAGCTTAACCGACCAGGCCAATGAGCAGTTCTTC,CASSLTDQANEQFF
-,TRBV11-2,TRBD1,TRBJ2-7,TGTGCCAGCAGCCCTGAGACAGGGGCGAGCTCCTACGAGCAGTACTTC,CASSPETGASSYEQYF
-,TRBV6-6,-,TRBJ1-2,TGTGCCAGCAGTGCGGACAGCGACTATGGCTACACCTTC,CASSADSDYGYTF
-,TRBV5-5,-,TRBJ1-6,TGTGCCAGCAGCTTGTACCCCTCGGCGGAAGGGCCCCTCCACTTT,CASSLYPSAEGPLHF
-,TRBV7-3,TRBD1,TRBJ2-3,TGTGCCAGCAGCTCCCAGACCGGGACAGGCTTAGATACGCAGTATTTT,CASSSQTGTGLDTQYF
once,TRBV7-8,-,TRBJ2-7,TGTGCCAGCAGCTTAGCGGGGGGCTCCTACGAGCAGTACTTC,CASSLAGGSYEQYF
once,TRBV7-8,TRBD1,TRBJ2-7,TGTGCCAGCAGCCTGTCACAGGGGGAGCAGTACTTC,CASSLSQGEQYF
once,TRBV6-6,TRBD1,TRBJ1-2,TGTGCCAGCAGTTACTCGACAGGGCCCAATGGCTACACCTTC,CASSYSTGPNGYTF
-,TRBV6-6,TRBD1,TRBJ1-2,TGTGCCAGCAGCATATCCCCAGGGGGCGGGTATGGCTACACCTTC,CASSISPGGGYGYTF
once,TRBV5-1,-,TRBJ1-1,TGCGCCAGCAGCTTGGAGTGGGGGAACACTGAAGCTTTCTTT,CASSLEWGNTEAFF
-,TRBV6-5,-,TRBJ2-1,TGTGCCAGCAGCCCCTCCGAGGGGATACAGTTCTTC,CASSPSEGIQFF
-,TRBV5-6,-,TRBJ2-1,TGTGCCAGCAGCTTGGCAAACGAGCCCTACAATGAGCAGTTCTTC,CASSLANEPYNEQFF
-,TRBV4-3,TRBD2,TRBJ2-1,TGCGCCAGCAGCCGAGTGTTAGCTAGCGGTTACAATGAGCAGTTCTTC,CASSRVLASGYNEQFF
-,TRBV5-1,TRBD1,TRBJ1-1,TGCGCCAGCAGCCTTTTCCAGGGGGCAGGCACTGAAGCTTTCTTT,CASSLFQGAGTEAFF
-,TRBV4-3,TRBD2,TRBJ2-1,TGCGCCAGCAGCCAAGATCGCGAGACTAGCTTATTCTTC,CASSQDRETSLFF
-,TRBV4-1,TRBD1,TRBJ2-7,TGCGCCAGCAGCCAAGAGACAGGGAACCCCTACGAGCAGTACTTC,CASSQETGNPYEQYF
few,TRBV18,TRBD2,TRBJ2-7,TGTGCCAGCTCACCGGAGATAGCGGGAGGGTCCTACGAGCAGTACTTC,CASSPEIAGGSYEQYF
-,TRBV18,TRBD1,TRBJ1-5,TGTGCCAGCTCAACCATAACAGGGGGGTGGCAGCCCCAGCATTTT,CASSTITGGWQPQHF
-,TRBV13,-,TRBJ2-3,TGTGCCAGCACATCCCGTGTCAATTCAGATACGCAGTATTTT,CASTSRVNSDTQYF
-,TRBV5-6,-,TRBJ1-1,TGTGCCAGCAGCTTGGTTCAAATGAACACTGAAGCTTTCTTT,CASSLVQMNTEAFF
-,TRBV9,-,TRBJ2-3,TGTGCCAGCAGCCCTGGCGCAGGAGGCACAGATACGCAGTATTTT,CASSPGAGGTDTQYF
-,TRBV10-2,-,TRBJ1-1,TGCGCCAGCAGTGAGTCCCCCAGAATGAACACTGAAGCTTTCTTT,CASSESPRMNTEAFF
-,TRBV11-2,TRBD2,TRBJ2-3,TGTGCCAGCAGCGCTTGGACTAGCGGGCCCTCAGATACGCAGTATTTT,CASSAWTSGPSDTQYF
-,TRBV10-1,TRBD2,TRBJ2-3,TGCGCCAGCAGTGAGTATAGCGGAGTTAGCGGGATGGATACGCAGTATTTT,CASSEYSGVSGMDTQYF
-,TRBV12-5,TRBD1,TRBJ2-7,TGTGCTAGTGGGGCGGGACAGGGAACCTACGAGCAGTACTTC,CASGAGQGTYEQYF